The 6 T cell receptor beta chains reported below all come from one sample, sequenced in a study of T cell changes during pregnancy in multiple sclerosis. Generated by immunoSEQ multiplex PCR, the TCRdb table keeps only in-frame clones and is missing some. The sample contains 70,000 to 90,000 clones, just over 90% of which appear only once. The sample was peripheral blood, taken in the second trimester of pregnancy. These receptors were taken from a female donor in good health, enrolled as a control in a pregnancy study.

J is TRBJ1-5 and V is TRBV10-3; no clear D gene. CDR3 size: 12 residues. V dropped 4 bases and J dropped 6 bases, with 7 bases sitting between them. Germline CDR1 reads ENHRY; CDR2 reads SYGVKD. This CDR3 reads CAISGDIQPQHF. In DNA, the CDR3 is TGTGCCATCAGTGGAGATATTCAGCCCCAGCATTTT.

The chain combines TRBV9 with TRBJ1-6; 7 bases agree with TRBD1. V was clipped by 9 bases and J by 8 bases; unmatched bases: 11. CDR3 length equals 14 residues. From germline, CDR1 is SGDLS and CDR2 YYNGEE. The CDR3, as DNA: TGTGCCACCTCCCCCACAGGGGAGGATTCACCCCTCCACTTT. It is translated as CATSPTGEDSPLHF.

Here the CDR3 reads CASSDRTYNEQFF. CDR3 bases: TGCGCCAGCTCCGACAGAACCTACAATGAGCAGTTCTTC. The chain couples TRBV4-1 to TRBJ2-1; D is perhaps TRBD1 (5 bases). V lost 8 bases and J lost 2, with 10 bases in between. The germline V gene has CDR1 MGHRA and CDR2 YSYEKL. The CDR3 loop spans 13 amino acids.

The V gene is TRBV5-4, the J gene TRBJ1-1; 9 nucleotides agree with TRBD1. The ends lost 3 bases at V and 6 bases at J; junction bases unmatched: 9. The CDR3 length is 15 residues. The germline CDR1 and CDR2 sequences are SGHNT and YYREEE (reference sequence). The CDR3 coding sequence is TGTGCCAGCAGCTATGAGACAGGGGGAAGGTCTGAAGCTTTCTTT. This encodes CASSYETGGRSEAFF.

As to this clone: The junction departs from germline at one end; a sequencing error may be responsible. This chain links TRBV19 with TRBJ1-1, with TRBD1 matching 7 bases. This CDR3 comprises 16 residues. CDR1 is LNHDA and CDR2 is SQIVND in the germline V gene (reference sequence). As DNA, the CDR3 is TGTGTCAGTAGTACCTCCGGGACAGCAGATCACACTGAAGCTTTCTTT. This gives the protein CVSSTSGTADHTEAFF.

This chain uses TRBV19 with TRBJ1-2; the match to TRBD1 covers 7 bases. Germline values: CDR1 LNHDA, CDR2 SQIVND (reference sequence). This CDR3 spans 16 amino acids. V was clipped by 5 bases and J by 6 bases; unmatched bases: 15. In nucleotides, the CDR3 is TGTGCCAGTAGTCGGGGGATCGGCAGGGGGGTGGATGGCTACACCTTC. This sequence encodes CASSRGIGRGVDGYTF. The full variable domain, in which reference TRBV19 and TRBJ1-2 provide the parts outside the CDR3, is DGGITQSPKYLFRKEGQNVTLSCEQNLNHDAMYWYRQDPGQGLRLIYYSQIVNDFQKGDIAEGYSVSREKKESFPLTVTSAQKNPTAFYLCASSRGIGRGVDGYTFGSGTRLTVV.